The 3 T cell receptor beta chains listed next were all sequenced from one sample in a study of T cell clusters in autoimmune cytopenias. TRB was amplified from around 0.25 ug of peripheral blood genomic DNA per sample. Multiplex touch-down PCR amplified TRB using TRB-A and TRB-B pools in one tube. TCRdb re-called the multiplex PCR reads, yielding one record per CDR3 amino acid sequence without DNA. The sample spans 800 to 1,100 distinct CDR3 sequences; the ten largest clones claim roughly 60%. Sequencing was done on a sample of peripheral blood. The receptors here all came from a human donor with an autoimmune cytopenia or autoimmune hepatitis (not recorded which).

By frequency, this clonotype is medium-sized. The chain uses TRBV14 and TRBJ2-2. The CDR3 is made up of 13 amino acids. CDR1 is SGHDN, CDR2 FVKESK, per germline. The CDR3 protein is CASSRLGPGELFF.

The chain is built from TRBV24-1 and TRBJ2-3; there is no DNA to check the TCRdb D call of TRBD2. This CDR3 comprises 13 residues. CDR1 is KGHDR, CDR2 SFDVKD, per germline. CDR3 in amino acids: CATSRGTPDTQYF.

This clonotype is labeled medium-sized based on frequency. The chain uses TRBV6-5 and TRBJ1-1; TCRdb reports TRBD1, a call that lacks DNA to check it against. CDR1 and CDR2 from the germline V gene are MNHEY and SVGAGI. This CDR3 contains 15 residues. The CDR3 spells CASSFNRGQDTEAFF.